Only a few counts were recorded for the clone carrying this T cell receptor (beta chain). Antigen unknown. This record belongs to a study of cytomegalovirus exposure and HLA in healthy donors. The PCR made use of 60 Vbeta and 13 Jbeta primers. Per the study methods: Among the unique TCR beta chains that a later analysis counted, about 85 million in all, roughly 11 million were shared. Clones were sequenced by immunoSEQ multiplex PCR, and TCRdb holds only the in-frame ones, with some missing. V, J and clone size are taken as reported in that table, and D and trimming were inferred from the DNA itself. The profile shows tens of thousands of clones, around 77% of them singletons. Study results and caveats: Sequencing likely generated an artifact that appeared as a cluster of highly shared sequence variants. Being productive about 90% or about 30% of the time was typical of most TCR beta V segments in an earlier analysis. Analyzed later, association rates of TCRs varied across HLA loci, with DRB1 most and HLA-C fewest.

CDR3 length: 14 residues. CDR1 SEHNR and CDR2 FQNEAQ come from the germline V gene (reference sequence). V lost 3 bases, J lost 4 bases, and 10 bases lay in between. This TCR derives from a woman aged 30 to 39 in good health and CMV-seropositive. The chain links TRBV7-9 to TRBJ1-3; D uncertain. The sequenced sample was PBMCs. CDR3: CASSLRATGNTIYF. As DNA, the CDR3 is TGTGCCAGCAGCTTGAGGGCCACAGGAAACACCATATATTTT.